The 30 T cell receptor beta chains given below trace back to one sample, sequenced in a study of blood T cells in healthy people across ages. A second PCR, run for about 7 to 11 cycles, used a sample-barcoded 5' primer plus a J-beta primer mix. TCRdb independently ran MiXCR on the 5' RACE reads; one entry per CDR3 protein. Of roughly 1.4 million distinct CDR3 sequences detected, roughly 64% appear once; the ten largest clones hold 6.5% to 8%. Specimen: blood. These receptor sequences come from a man in his late teens or twenties in good health.

The rearrangement links TRBV18 to TRBJ1-6; the D gene is possibly TRBD1 (6 bases). V shed 4 bases and J shed 10 bases, with 14 bases lying between them. The CDR3 runs to 14 residues. Germline V gene lookup returns CDR1 KGHSH and CDR2 LQKENI. The CDR3 region has the DNA TGTGCCAGCTCACTTGACAGGTCGCTCTCACCCCTCCACTTT. Residues: CASSLDRSLSPLHF.

The chain carries TRBV7-9 and TRBJ2-1, with a possible D match to TRBD2 (5 bases). The CDR3 sequence is 15 residues long. Between the trimmed V and J ends, which lost 2 bases and 5 bases, there was a span of 13 bases. Germline CDR1 SEHNR, CDR2 FQNEAQ (reference sequence). The CDR3 region has the DNA TGTGCCAGCAGCTTATTTCGAGCGGCCGACAATGAGCAGTTCTTC. Encoded protein: CASSLFRAADNEQFF.

V usage is TRBV14 and J usage is TRBJ2-6; D gene ambiguous. CDR1 and CDR2 from the germline V gene are SGHDN and FVKESK. The CDR3 loop spans 13 amino acids. Between the trimmed V and J ends, which lost 4 bases and 4 bases, there was a span of 5 bases. As DNA, the CDR3 is TGTGCCAGCAGCCGAGGAGGGGCCAACGTCCTGACTTTC. Amino acids: CASSRGGANVLTF.

This chain connects TRBV28 to TRBJ1-2; maybe TRBD1 (6 bases). The germline gives CDR1 MDHEN, CDR2 SYDVKM. Trimming shortened V by 1 base and J by 8 bases, and 14 bases separated the two germline ends. The CDR3 spans 14 residues. CDR3 DNA: TGTGCCAGCAGTTTATCAAGGGGGTTCTGCGGCTACACCTTC. Residues: CASSLSRGFCGYTF.

This clonotype was picked up one time. The rearrangement joins TRBV4-3 to TRBJ2-3, with D possibly matching TRBD2 (5 bases). The V end lost 0 bases, the J end lost 1 base, and 11 bases lay between the germline ends. Germline values: CDR1 LGHNA, CDR2 YSLEER. CDR3 size: 16 residues. CDR3 sequence (DNA): TGCGCCAGCAGCCAAGAGGGAGCGCGGGGCACAGATACGCAGTATTTT. It is translated as CASSQEGARGTDTQYF.

This clonotype was recorded a few times. This chain uses TRBV11-2 with TRBJ2-7; D remains unclear. Trimming took 5 bases from V and 3 from J, leaving 17 bases between them. Germline CDR1 is SGHAT and CDR2 is FQNNGV. The length of the CDR3 is 15 residues. CDR3 bases: TGTGCCAGCAGCGACGTTCGGGTGATCGTCTACGAGCAGTACTTC. Residues: CASSDVRVIVYEQYF.

This clonotype was seen only once. Germline is not matched at one junction end, which may reflect a read error. The J gene is TRBJ2-1, the V gene TRBV30, with no clear D. Germline lookup yields CDR1 GTSNPN and CDR2 SVGIG (reference sequence). CDR3 length: 15 amino acids. The CDR3 nucleotides are TGTGCCTGGTCGGATGGAATATCTCATTACAATGAGAAGTTCTTC. It codes for CAWSDGISHYNEKFF.

The V gene is TRBV7-9, the J gene TRBJ2-2; D is ambiguous. Germline-derived CDR1 and CDR2 are SEHNR and FQNEAQ (reference sequence). The V end was cut by 7 bases, the J end by 4 bases, with 4 bases between. The CDR3 is 11 residues long. The DNA of the CDR3 is TGTGCCAGCACCATCACCGGGGAGCTGTTTTTT. Amino acid sequence: CASTITGELFF.

This clonotype was found a few times. V and J are TRBV29-1 and TRBJ2-1; no definite D call. Trimming stripped 4 bases from V and 7 bases from J, with 14 bases between. CDR3 length: 13 residues. The V gene's germline CDR1 is SQVTM and CDR2 ANQGSEA. CDR3 nucleotides: TGCAGCGTTGCCCCTTTATTCCAGAATGAGCAGTTCTTC. It encodes CSVAPLFQNEQFF.

The chain couples TRBV7-9 to TRBJ2-7, with 12 bases aligning to TRBD2. The V gene end was trimmed by 5 bases and the J gene end by 7 bases; junction bases not matched to a gene: 6. This CDR3 contains 14 residues. Germline V gene lookup returns CDR1 SEHNR and CDR2 FQNEAQ (reference sequence). CDR3 nucleotide sequence: TGTGCCAGCAGCCTAACTGGACTAGCGGGGGAGCAGTACTTC. Its protein is CASSLTGLAGEQYF.

This chain connects TRBV29-1 to TRBJ1-2; possible D gene TRBD1, 6 bases. Germline V lookup: CDR1 SQVTM, CDR2 ANQGSEA. The V gene lost 7 bases and the J gene lost 6 bases, with 18 bases spanning the gap. The CDR3 runs 13 residues. CDR3 protein: CSGDLTGRDGYTF. Here the CDR3 DNA reads TGCAGCGGAGACCTTACAGGGCGGGATGGCTACACCTTC.

The rearrangement links TRBV12-3 or TRBV12-4 to TRBJ1-1; D possibly corresponds to TRBD1 (5 bases). The CDR3 has 14 residues. V gave up 5 bases and J gave up 7 bases, with 17 bases separating them. CDR3 residues: CASSRDVLGGEAFF. The CDR3 coding sequence is TGTGCCAGCAGTCGGGACGTCCTCGGGGGTGAAGCTTTCTTT.

This sequence joins TRBV12-3 or TRBV12-4 and TRBJ2-1; D is perhaps TRBD1 (6 bases). The V and J ends lost 8 bases and 7 bases respectively, with 15 bases between them. The CDR3 loop spans 13 amino acids. Written as DNA, the CDR3 is TGTGCCAGCGGGACACTCCCGGGGAATGAGCAGTTCTTC. This encodes CASGTLPGNEQFF.

The rearrangement uses TRBV10-3 and TRBJ2-1; 8 positions match TRBD2. J lost 4 bases, V lost 5 bases, and 4 bases had no gene match. Germline-derived CDR1 and CDR2 are ENHRY and SYGVKD. The CDR3 is made up of 14 amino acids. The CDR3 loop reads CAISPGTSYNEQFF. CDR3 in DNA: TGTGCCATCAGTCCCGGGACTAGTTACAATGAGCAGTTCTTC.

The chain carries TRBV20-1 and TRBJ2-1, with 15 nucleotides matching TRBD2. Germline loops: CDR1 DFQATT, CDR2 SNEGSKA (reference sequence). After removal of 5 bases from V and 1 base from J, the junction contained 6 bases not matched to a gene. This CDR3 contains 17 residues. CDR3 sequence reads: CSAPGTSGRRSYNEQFF. The DNA of the CDR3 is TGCAGTGCTCCCGGGACTAGCGGGAGGAGGTCCTACAATGAGCAGTTCTTC.

V is TRBV5-1 and J is TRBJ2-6, with 8 bases fitting TRBD1. The CDR3 is made up of 17 amino acids. J lost 0 bases, V lost 7 bases, and 9 bases had no gene match. Germline values: CDR1 SGHRS, CDR2 YFSETQ. The DNA of the CDR3 is TGCGCCAGCGGAACCGGGACAGGACCCTCTGGGGCCAACGTCCTGACTTTC. It codes for CASGTGTGPSGANVLTF. Supplemented by reference TRBV5-1 and TRBJ2-6, the full variable domain reads KAGVTQTPRYLIKTRGQQVTLSCSPISGHRSVSWYQQTPGQGLQFLFEYFSETQRNKGNFPGRFSGRQFSNSRSEMNVSTLELGDSALYLCASGTGTGPSGANVLTFGAGSRLTVL.

The sample holds one count of this clonotype. V and J are TRBV15 and TRBJ1-1, with D possibly matching TRBD1 (5 bases). Germline assignment: CDR1 LNHNV and CDR2 YYDKDF (reference sequence). The CDR3 totals 19 residues. V dropped 0 bases and J dropped 5 bases, with 25 bases sitting between them. DNA of the CDR3: TGTGCCACCAGCAGAGAAACAAATAGGGACGGTCGGGATAAGACTGAAGCTTTCTTT. This codes for CATSRETNRDGRDKTEAFF.

This clonotype appeared many times. J is TRBJ2-1 and V is TRBV27; D is uncertain. Germline loops: CDR1 MNHEY, CDR2 SMNVEV (reference sequence). The CDR3 runs to 13 residues. Trimming cost V 5 bases and J 5 bases, with 10 bases left between them. In nucleotides, the CDR3 is TGTGCCAGCAGTCTTGGACGGCACAATGAGCAGTTCTTC. Protein product: CASSLGRHNEQFF.

The genes are TRBV12-3 or TRBV12-4 and TRBJ2-7; D may be TRBD2 (6 bases). The CDR3 sequence is 15 residues long. V lost 1 base and J 3 bases, leaving 13 bases between the germline ends. The CDR3 here is CASSLGLANLYEQYF. Written as DNA, the CDR3 is TGTGCCAGCAGTTTAGGGCTAGCGAACCTCTACGAGCAGTACTTC.

This clonotype was found many times. One end of the junction is discordant with germline, which a read error may explain. DNA for the CDR3: TGTGCCAGCAGGGACTCTGGGGCCAACGTCCTGACTTTC. Translation gives CASRDSGANVLTF. This rearrangement joins TRBV4-1 to TRBJ2-6, with D possibly TRBD1 on 5 matching bases. CDR1 and CDR2 from the germline V gene are MGHRA and YSYEKL. CDR3 length equals 13 residues.

The CDR3 here is CASSRRIKDRQETQYF. The CDR3 DNA reads TGTGCCAGCTCCCGAAGAATTAAAGACAGGCAAGAGACCCAGTACTTC. V and J are TRBV18 and TRBJ2-5, with D possibly matching TRBD1 (6 bases). V lost 6 bases and J lost 2, with 19 bases in between. This CDR3 region has 16 residues. CDR1 and CDR2 (germline): KGHSH, LQKENI.

The gene calls are TRBV12-3 or TRBV12-4 and TRBJ2-1; 12 bases match TRBD2. This CDR3 has 18 residues. J lost 0 bases, V lost 5 bases, and 8 bases had no gene match. The CDR3 protein is CASSNGLAGQSSYNEQFF. DNA for the CDR3: TGTGCCAGCAGTAACGGACTAGCGGGACAAAGCTCCTACAATGAGCAGTTCTTC.

The genes are TRBV20-1 and TRBJ2-1, with D unclear. This CDR3 is built from 12 residues. Germline CDR1 and CDR2: DFQATT and SNEGSKA (reference sequence). The ends were cut back, 3 bases at V and 9 bases at J, with 12 bases in the middle. In DNA, the CDR3 is TGCAGTGCTAGCGCCGCTTGGGCTGAGCAGTTCTTC. This codes for CSASAAWAEQFF.

The rearrangement uses TRBV7-8 and TRBJ2-7; TRBD1 aligns across 10 bases. The J call may be mistaken, given a closer DNA end match to TRBJ2-4. The CDR3 runs to 14 residues. Per germline, CDR1 SGHVS and CDR2 FQNEAQ. In DNA form, the CDR3 reads TGTGCCAGCAGCTCCGGACAGGGGGGGTACATTCAGTACTTC. This sequence encodes CASSSGQGGYIQYF.

This clonotype was seen only once. The chain couples TRBV9 to TRBJ2-5; TRBD1 matches 8 bases. Trimming at V came to 1 base and at J to 2 bases, leaving 7 bases not matched to a gene. This CDR3 comprises 16 residues. Germline CDR1 reads SGDLS; CDR2 reads YYNGEE. In DNA, the CDR3 is TGTGCCAGCAGCGTAACAGGGGGTGAGGGACAAGAGACCCAGTACTTC. Translated, it gives CASSVTGGEGQETQYF.

This clonotype was seen a single time. The chain has TRBV5-1 and TRBJ2-3; 9 bases map to TRBD2. Unmatched junction bases numbered 19, after V lost 7 bases and J lost 10 bases. CDR1 and CDR2 (germline): SGHRS, YFSETQ. The CDR3 is made up of 16 amino acids. The CDR3 region is CASQLGFGGGAISQYF. In nucleotides, the CDR3 is TGCGCCAGCCAGCTTGGTTTTGGCGGGGGGGCAATATCGCAGTATTTT.

The sample holds one count of this clonotype. The gene calls are TRBV4-1 and TRBJ1-3; TRBD1 might be the D (5 bases). The germline V gene has CDR1 MGHRA and CDR2 YSYEKL. The ends were cut back, 3 bases at V and 5 bases at J, with 20 bases in the middle. The CDR3 has 17 amino acids. CDR3 in DNA: TGCGCCAGCAGCCACATCTTAACCCGACAGCACCGAAACACCATATATTTT. As protein: CASSHILTRQHRNTIYF.

The rearrangement uses TRBV4-2 and TRBJ2-4, with D perhaps matching TRBD1 or TRBD2 (5 bases each). Germline V gene sequence: CDR1 LGHNA, CDR2 YNFKEQ. CDR3 length equals 14 residues. V shed 3 bases and J shed 9 bases, with 15 bases lying between them. CDR3 residues: CASSHATDRGIQYF. The CDR3 bases are TGTGCCAGCAGCCATGCGACAGATCGGGGCATTCAGTACTTC.

In its sample, this clonotype was seen a few times. The V call is TRBV6-5, the J call TRBJ2-1; D perhaps matches TRBD1 (5 bases). Germline V gene lookup returns CDR1 MNHEY and CDR2 SVGAGI. The CDR3 spans 13 residues. V lost 0 bases to trimming and J lost 6 bases, with 6 bases between them. The CDR3 DNA reads TGTGCCAGCAGTTACTCAGGGGCCAATGAGCAGTTCTTC. It codes for CASSYSGANEQFF.

The V gene is TRBV29-1, the J gene TRBJ2-5; D might be TRBD2 (7 bases). CDR1 and CDR2 from the germline V gene are SQVTM and ANQGSEA. Trimming took 6 bases from V and 4 from J, leaving 21 bases between them. This CDR3 has 15 residues. Written as DNA, the CDR3 is TGCAGCGTATCGGGGGGCCTCGGCTTCTCAGAGACCCAGTACTTC. Translating it yields CSVSGGLGFSETQYF.